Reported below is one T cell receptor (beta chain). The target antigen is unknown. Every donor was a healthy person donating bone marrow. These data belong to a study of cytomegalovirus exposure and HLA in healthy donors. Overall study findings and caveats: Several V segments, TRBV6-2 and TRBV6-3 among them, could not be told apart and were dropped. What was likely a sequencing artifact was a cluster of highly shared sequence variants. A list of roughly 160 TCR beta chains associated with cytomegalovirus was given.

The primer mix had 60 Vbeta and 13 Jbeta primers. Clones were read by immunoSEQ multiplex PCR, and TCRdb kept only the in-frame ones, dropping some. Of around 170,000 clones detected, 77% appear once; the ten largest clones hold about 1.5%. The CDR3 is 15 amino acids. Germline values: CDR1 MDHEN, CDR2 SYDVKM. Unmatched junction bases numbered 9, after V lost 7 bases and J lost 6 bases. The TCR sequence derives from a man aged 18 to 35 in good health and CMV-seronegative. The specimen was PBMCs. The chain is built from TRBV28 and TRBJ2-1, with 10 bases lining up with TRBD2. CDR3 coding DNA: TGTGCCAGCATTTCAGCGGGAGGGCCAGGCAATGAGCAGTTCTTC. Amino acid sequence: CASISAGGPGNEQFF.